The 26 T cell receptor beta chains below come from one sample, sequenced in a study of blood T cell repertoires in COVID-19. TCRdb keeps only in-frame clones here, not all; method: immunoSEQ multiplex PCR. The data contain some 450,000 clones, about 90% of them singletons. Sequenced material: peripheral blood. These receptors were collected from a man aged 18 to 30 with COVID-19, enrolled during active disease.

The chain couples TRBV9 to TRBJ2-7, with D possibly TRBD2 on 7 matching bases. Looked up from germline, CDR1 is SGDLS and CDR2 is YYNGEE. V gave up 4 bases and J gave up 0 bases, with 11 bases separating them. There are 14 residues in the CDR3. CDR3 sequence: CASSPGGLSYEQYF. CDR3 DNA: TGTGCCAGCAGCCCGGGGGGCCTCTCCTACGAGCAGTACTTC.

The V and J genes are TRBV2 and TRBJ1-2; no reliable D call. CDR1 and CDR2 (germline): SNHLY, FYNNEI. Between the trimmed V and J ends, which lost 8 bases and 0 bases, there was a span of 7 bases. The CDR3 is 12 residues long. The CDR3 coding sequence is TGTGCCAGCGGGCGAACTAACTATGGCTACACCTTC. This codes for CASGRTNYGYTF.

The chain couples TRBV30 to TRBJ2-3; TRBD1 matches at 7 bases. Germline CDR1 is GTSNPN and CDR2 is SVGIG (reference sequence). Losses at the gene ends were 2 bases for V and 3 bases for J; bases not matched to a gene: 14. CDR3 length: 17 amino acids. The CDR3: CAWSPELTGWVTDTQYF. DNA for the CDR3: TGTGCCTGGAGTCCGGAACTGACAGGGTGGGTGACAGATACGCAGTATTTT.

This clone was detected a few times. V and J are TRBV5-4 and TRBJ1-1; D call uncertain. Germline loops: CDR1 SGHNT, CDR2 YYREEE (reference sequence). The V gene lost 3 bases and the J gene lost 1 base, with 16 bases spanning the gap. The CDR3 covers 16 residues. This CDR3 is CASSSRTQTANTEAFF. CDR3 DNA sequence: TGTGCCAGCAGCTCCAGAACACAGACCGCGAACACTGAAGCTTTCTTT.

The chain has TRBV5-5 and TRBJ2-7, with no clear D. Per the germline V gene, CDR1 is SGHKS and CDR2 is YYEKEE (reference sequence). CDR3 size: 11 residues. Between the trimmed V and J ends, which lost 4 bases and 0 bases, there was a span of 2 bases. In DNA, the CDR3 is TGTGCCAGCAGCCACTCCTACGAGCAGTACTTC. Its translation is CASSHSYEQYF.

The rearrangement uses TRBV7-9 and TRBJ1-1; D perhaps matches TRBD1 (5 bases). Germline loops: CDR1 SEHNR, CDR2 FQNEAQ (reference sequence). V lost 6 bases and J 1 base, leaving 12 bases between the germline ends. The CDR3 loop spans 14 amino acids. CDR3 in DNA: TGTGCCAGCAGAGAAACGCAGGGGAACACTGAAGCTTTCTTT. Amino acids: CASRETQGNTEAFF.

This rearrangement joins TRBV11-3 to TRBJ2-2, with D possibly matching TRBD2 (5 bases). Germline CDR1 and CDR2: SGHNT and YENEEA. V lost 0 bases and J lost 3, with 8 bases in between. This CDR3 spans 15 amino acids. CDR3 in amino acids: CASSLEGRDTGELFF. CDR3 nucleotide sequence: TGTGCCAGCAGCTTAGAAGGGAGAGACACCGGGGAGCTGTTTTTT.

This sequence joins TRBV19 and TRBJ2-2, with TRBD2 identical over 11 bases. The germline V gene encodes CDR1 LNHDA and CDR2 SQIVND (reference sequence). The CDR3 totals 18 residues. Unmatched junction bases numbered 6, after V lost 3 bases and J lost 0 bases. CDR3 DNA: TGTGCCAGTAGTATGGCTAGCGGGGGGCAAACGAACACCGGGGAGCTGTTTTTT. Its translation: CASSMASGGQTNTGELFF.

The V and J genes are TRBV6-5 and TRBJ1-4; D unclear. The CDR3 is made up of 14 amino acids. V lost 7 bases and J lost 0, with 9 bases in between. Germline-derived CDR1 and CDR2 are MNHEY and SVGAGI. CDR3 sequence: CASNPGATNEKLFF. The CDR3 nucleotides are TGTGCCAGCAACCCCGGTGCAACTAATGAAAAACTGTTTTTT.

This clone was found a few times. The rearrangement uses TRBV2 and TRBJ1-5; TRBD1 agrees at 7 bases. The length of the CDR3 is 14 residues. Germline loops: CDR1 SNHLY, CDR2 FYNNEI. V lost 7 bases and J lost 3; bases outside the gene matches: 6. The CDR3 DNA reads TGTGCCAGCAACATGGGACAGAACAATCAGCCCCAGCATTTT. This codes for CASNMGQNNQPQHF.

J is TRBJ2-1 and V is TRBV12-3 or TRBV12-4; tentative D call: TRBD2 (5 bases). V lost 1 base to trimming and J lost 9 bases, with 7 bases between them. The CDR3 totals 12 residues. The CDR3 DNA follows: TGTGCCAGCAGTTTAGGTCTAGCTGAGCAGTTCTTC. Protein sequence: CASSLGLAEQFF.

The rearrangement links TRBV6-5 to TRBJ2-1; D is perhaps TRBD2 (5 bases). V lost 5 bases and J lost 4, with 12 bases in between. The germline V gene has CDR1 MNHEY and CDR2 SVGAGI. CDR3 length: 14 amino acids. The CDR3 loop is CASSPGSGYNEQFF. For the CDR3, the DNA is TGTGCCAGCAGTCCTGGGTCGGGGTACAATGAGCAGTTCTTC.

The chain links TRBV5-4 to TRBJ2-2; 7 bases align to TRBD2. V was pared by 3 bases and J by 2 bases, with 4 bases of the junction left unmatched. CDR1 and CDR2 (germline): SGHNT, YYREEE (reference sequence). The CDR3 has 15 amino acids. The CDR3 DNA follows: TGTGCCAGCAGCTCCGGGGGGTCAAACACCGGGGAGCTGTTTTTT. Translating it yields CASSSGGSNTGELFF. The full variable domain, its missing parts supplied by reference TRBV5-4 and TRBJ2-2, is ETGVTQSPTHLIKTRGQQVTLRCSSQSGHNTVSWYQQALGQGPQFIFQYYREEENGRGNFPPRFSGLQFPNYSSELNVNALELDDSALYLCASSSGGSNTGELFFGEGSRLTVL.

CDR3 DNA: TGTGCCAGCAGTTACGACACGGGAGCCGACAATGAGCAGTTCTTC. Amino acids: CASSYDTGADNEQFF. V is TRBV6-5 and J is TRBJ2-1; tentative D call: TRBD2 (6 bases). The germline V gene encodes CDR1 MNHEY and CDR2 SVGAGI. Between the trimmed V and J ends, which lost 2 bases and 5 bases, there was a span of 13 bases. The CDR3 contains 15 residues.

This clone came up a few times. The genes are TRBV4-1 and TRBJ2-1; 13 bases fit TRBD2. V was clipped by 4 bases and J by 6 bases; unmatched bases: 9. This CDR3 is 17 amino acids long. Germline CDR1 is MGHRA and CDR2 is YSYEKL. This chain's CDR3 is CASSRMGLAGLGNEQFF. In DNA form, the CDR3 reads TGCGCCAGCAGCCGAATGGGACTAGCGGGACTGGGCAATGAGCAGTTCTTC.

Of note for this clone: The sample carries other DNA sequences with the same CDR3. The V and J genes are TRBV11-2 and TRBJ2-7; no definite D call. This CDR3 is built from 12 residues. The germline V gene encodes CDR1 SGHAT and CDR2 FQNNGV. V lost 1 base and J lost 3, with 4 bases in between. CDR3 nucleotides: TGTGCCAGCAGCTTAGGGAGCTACGAGCAGTACTTC. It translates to CASSLGSYEQYF. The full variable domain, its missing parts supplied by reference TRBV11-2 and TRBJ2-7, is EAGVAQSPRYKIIEKRQSVAFWCNPISGHATLYWYQQILGQGPKLLIQFQNNGVVDDSQLPKDRFSAERLKGVDSTLKIQPAKLEDSAVYLCASSLGSYEQYFGPGTRLTVT.

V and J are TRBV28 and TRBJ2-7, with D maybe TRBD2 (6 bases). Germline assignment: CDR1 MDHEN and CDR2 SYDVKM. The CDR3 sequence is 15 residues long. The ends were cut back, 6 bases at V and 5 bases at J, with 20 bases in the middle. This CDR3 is CASRLPGAGRNEQYF. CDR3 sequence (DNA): TGTGCCAGCAGGTTACCCGGGGCAGGGAGGAACGAGCAGTACTTC.

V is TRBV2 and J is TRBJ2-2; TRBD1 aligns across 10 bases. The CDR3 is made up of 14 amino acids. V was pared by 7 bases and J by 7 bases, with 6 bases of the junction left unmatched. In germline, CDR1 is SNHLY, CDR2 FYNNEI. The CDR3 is CASNRDRGFGELFF. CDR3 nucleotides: TGTGCCAGCAACCGGGACAGGGGCTTCGGGGAGCTGTTTTTT.

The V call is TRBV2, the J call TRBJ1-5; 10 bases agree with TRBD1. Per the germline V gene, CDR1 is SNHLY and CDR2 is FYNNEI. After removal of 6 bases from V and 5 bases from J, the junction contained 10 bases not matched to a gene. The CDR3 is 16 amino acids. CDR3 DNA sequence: TGTGCCAGCAGCCCACGGGGACAGGGGATCTATCAGCCCCAGCATTTT. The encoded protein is CASSPRGQGIYQPQHF.

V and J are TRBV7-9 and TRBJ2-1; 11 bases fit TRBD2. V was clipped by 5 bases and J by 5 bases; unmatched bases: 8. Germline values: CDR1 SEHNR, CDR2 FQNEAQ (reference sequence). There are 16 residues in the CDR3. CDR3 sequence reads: CASSTLAGGPDNEQFF. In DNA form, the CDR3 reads TGTGCCAGCAGCACCTTAGCGGGAGGGCCCGACAATGAGCAGTTCTTC.

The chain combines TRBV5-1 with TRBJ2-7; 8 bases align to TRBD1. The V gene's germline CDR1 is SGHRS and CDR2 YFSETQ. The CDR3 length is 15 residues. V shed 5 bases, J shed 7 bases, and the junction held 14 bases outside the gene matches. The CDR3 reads CASSFSTGERGEQYF. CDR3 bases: TGCGCCAGCAGTTTCTCGACAGGGGAGAGGGGTGAGCAGTACTTC.

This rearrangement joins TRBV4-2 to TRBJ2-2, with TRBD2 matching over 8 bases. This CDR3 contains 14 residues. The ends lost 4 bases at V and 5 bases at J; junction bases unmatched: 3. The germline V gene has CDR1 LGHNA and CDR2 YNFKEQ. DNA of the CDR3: TGTGCCAGCAGCCCCGGGACTAGAACCGGGGAGCTGTTTTTT. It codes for CASSPGTRTGELFF.

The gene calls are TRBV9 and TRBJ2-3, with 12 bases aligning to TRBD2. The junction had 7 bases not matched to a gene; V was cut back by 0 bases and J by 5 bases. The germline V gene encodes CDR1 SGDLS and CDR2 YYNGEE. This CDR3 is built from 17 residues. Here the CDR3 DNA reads TGTGCCAGCAGCGTAGAGGGAGGGGGACTAGCGGGAGATACGCAGTATTTT. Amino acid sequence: CASSVEGGGLAGDTQYF.

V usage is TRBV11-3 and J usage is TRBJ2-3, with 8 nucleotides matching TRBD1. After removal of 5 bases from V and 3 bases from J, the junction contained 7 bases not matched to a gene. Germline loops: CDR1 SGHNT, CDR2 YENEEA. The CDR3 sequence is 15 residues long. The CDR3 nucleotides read TGTGCCAGCAGCAATACAGGGGGAGAGACAGATACGCAGTATTTT. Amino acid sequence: CASSNTGGETDTQYF.

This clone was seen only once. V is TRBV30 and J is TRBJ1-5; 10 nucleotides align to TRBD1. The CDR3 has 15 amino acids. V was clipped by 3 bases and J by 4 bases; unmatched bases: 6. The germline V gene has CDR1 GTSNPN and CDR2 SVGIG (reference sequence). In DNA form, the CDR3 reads TGTGCCTGGAGCGGGGACAGGGGCCCTAATCAGCCCCAGCATTTT. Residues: CAWSGDRGPNQPQHF. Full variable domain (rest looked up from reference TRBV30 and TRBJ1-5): SQTIHQWPATLVQPVGSPLSLECTVEGTSNPNLYWYRQAAGRGLQLLFYSVGIGQISSEVPQNLSASRPQDRQFILSSKKLLLSDSGFYLCAWSGDRGPNQPQHFGDGTRLSIL.

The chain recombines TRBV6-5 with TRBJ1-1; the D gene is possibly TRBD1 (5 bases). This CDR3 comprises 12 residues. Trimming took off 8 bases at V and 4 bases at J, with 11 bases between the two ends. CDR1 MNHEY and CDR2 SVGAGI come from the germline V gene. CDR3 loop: CASARVGTEAFF. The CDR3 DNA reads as TGTGCCAGCGCCAGGGTTGGCACTGAAGCTTTCTTT.